The 28 T cell receptor beta chains below were found in one sample sequenced in a study of T cell responses to AZD1222 COVID-19 vaccine. Generated by immunoSEQ multiplex PCR, the TCRdb table keeps only in-frame clones and is missing some. The data show 130,000 or so clones, about nine tenths seen once. Specimen: peripheral blood, collected 28 days after the second AZD1222 dose. The source is an adult who received the AZD1222 COVID-19 vaccine.

The rearrangement uses TRBV4-1 and TRBJ2-3; possibly TRBD1 for D (6 bases). The length of the CDR3 is 15 residues. From germline, CDR1 is MGHRA and CDR2 YSYEKL. V dropped 1 base and J dropped 5 bases, with 13 bases sitting between them. CDR3 nucleotides: TGCGCCAGCAGCCAAGGGGCGTCCAGGGGAGATACGCAGTATTTT. It specifies CASSQGASRGDTQYF.

This sequence joins TRBV7-2 and TRBJ1-5, with D tentatively TRBD1 (5 bases). The germline gives CDR1 SGHTA, CDR2 FQGNSA. Between the trimmed V and J ends, which lost 1 base and 7 bases, there was a span of 11 bases. The CDR3 totals 14 residues. The CDR3 DNA follows: TGTGCCAGCAGCTTAGGCCAGGGTGGACAGCCCCAGCATTTT. Its protein is CASSLGQGGQPQHF.

About this clone: Additional DNA sequences in this sample encode the identical CDR3. V usage is TRBV7-3 and J usage is TRBJ2-6; 7 bases line up with TRBD1. Germline CDR1 reads SGHTA; CDR2 reads FQGTGA. The length of the CDR3 is 15 residues. Trimming took 2 bases from V and 2 from J; bases not matched to a gene: 0. CDR3 sequence reads: CASSLDRAGANVLTF. CDR3 DNA sequence: TGTGCCAGCAGCTTAGACAGGGCTGGGGCCAACGTCCTGACTTTC.

A note on this clone: This sample also contains other DNA sequences that code for the same CDR3. This chain uses TRBV7-9 with TRBJ1-6; D gene unclear. This CDR3 has 15 amino acids. Germline V gives CDR1 SEHNR, CDR2 FQNEAQ (reference sequence). Deletions cut 1 base from V and 4 bases from J, with 8 bases between. CDR3 bases: TGTGCCAGCAGCTTAGAAAGCAGTTATAATTCACCCCTCCACTTT. Translating gives CASSLESSYNSPLHF.

Remarks on this clone: Its ends do not fully match the called genes, so a read error is possible. The V gene is TRBV2, the J gene TRBJ2-1; no clear D. In germline, CDR1 is SNHLY, CDR2 FYNNEI. The CDR3 totals 13 residues. Written as DNA, the CDR3 is TGTGCCAGCAGAGAAGACCAAGCCCATGAGCAGTTCTTC. Translating gives CASREDQAHEQFF.

V and J are TRBV15 and TRBJ2-7; D unresolved. This CDR3 has 13 amino acids. Trimming took 2 bases from V and 4 from J, leaving 9 bases between them. The germline gives CDR1 LNHNV, CDR2 YYDKDF (reference sequence). The DNA for the CDR3 is TGTGCCACCAGCAGATATAAGTCGTACGAGCAGTACTTC. This encodes CATSRYKSYEQYF.

This rearrangement joins TRBV27 to TRBJ2-5; 7 positions match TRBD1. Germline V gene sequence: CDR1 MNHEY, CDR2 SMNVEV (reference sequence). The CDR3 contains 13 residues. With 5 bases clipped from V and 7 bases from J, the junction kept 7 bases outside the gene matches. CDR3 in DNA: TGTGCCAGCAGTAGAGAGGGACAGCTGACCCAGTACTTC. Its translation is CASSREGQLTQYF.

The rearrangement links TRBV9 to TRBJ1-1; no clear D gene. The CDR3 runs to 13 residues. Per the germline V gene, CDR1 is SGDLS and CDR2 is YYNGEE. V was shortened by 0 bases and J by 4 bases, with 7 bases between the two germline ends. The CDR3 region is CASSVGVGTEAFF. In DNA, the CDR3 is TGTGCCAGCAGCGTAGGAGTAGGCACTGAAGCTTTCTTT.

This clone was detected only once. The V gene is TRBV2, the J gene TRBJ2-5, with a weak D call TRBD2 (6 bases). CDR1 SNHLY and CDR2 FYNNEI come from the germline V gene. V lost 0 bases to trimming and J lost 0 bases, with 11 bases between them. CDR3 length equals 16 residues. For the CDR3, the DNA is TGTGCCAGCAGTGAAGCGCATCGGGGGTACCAAGAGACCCAGTACTTC. Its translation: CASSEAHRGYQETQYF.

The chain carries TRBV6-5 and TRBJ2-7, with 9 bases that match TRBD2. The J segment lost 1 base and the V segment lost 5 bases, leaving 6 bases of the junction unmatched. CDR3 length: 15 amino acids. The germline CDR1 and CDR2 sequences are MNHEY and SVGAGI. CDR3 coding DNA: TGTGCCAGCAGTCCCGAGCGGGGGGCGTCCTACGAGCAGTACTTC. Its translation: CASSPERGASYEQYF.

This clone has just one count. The chain recombines TRBV9 with TRBJ2-3; no reliable D call. The CDR3 sequence is 15 residues long. With 4 bases removed from V and 0 bases from J, the gap between germline ends came to 12 bases. Germline V gene data show CDR1 as SGDLS and CDR2 as YYNGEE. CDR3 loop: CASSPRSGSTDTQYF. DNA for the CDR3: TGTGCCAGCAGCCCCCGTTCGGGTAGCACAGATACGCAGTATTTT.

The rearrangement links TRBV11-2 to TRBJ1-2, with 12 bases identical to TRBD1. Germline lookup yields CDR1 SGHAT and CDR2 FQNNGV. The CDR3 has 16 amino acids. V trimming: 3 bases; J trimming: 3 bases; junction bases outside the gene matches: 5. The CDR3 DNA reads as TGTGCCAGCAGCTTCGGGACAGGGGGCTTGGACTATGGCTACACCTTC. It is translated as CASSFGTGGLDYGYTF. The variable domain in full, completed from reference TRBV11-2 and TRBJ1-2, reads EAGVAQSPRYKIIEKRQSVAFWCNPISGHATLYWYQQILGQGPKLLIQFQNNGVVDDSQLPKDRFSAERLKGVDSTLKIQPAKLEDSAVYLCASSFGTGGLDYGYTFGSGTRLTVV.

The chain recombines TRBV2 with TRBJ1-2, with D tentatively TRBD1 (6 bases). Trimming left V 10 bases short and J 8 bases short, with 20 bases between. The CDR3 consists of 13 residues. Germline CDR1 SNHLY, CDR2 FYNNEI. CDR3 sequence reads: CATLGGGLGGYTF. DNA for the CDR3: TGTGCCACTTTGGGAGGGGGGCTAGGCGGCTACACCTTC. Looking up the rest from reference TRBV2 and TRBJ1-2 gives the full variable domain: EPEVTQTPSHQVTQMGQEVILRCVPISNHLYFYWYRQILGQKVEFLVSFYNNEISEKSEIFDDQFSVERPDGSNFTLKIRSTKLEDSAMYFCATLGGGLGGYTFGSGTRLTVV.

The chain has TRBV19 and TRBJ1-5; D might be TRBD1 (6 bases). Between the trimmed V and J ends, which lost 2 bases and 2 bases, there was a span of 13 bases. The CDR3 extends over 16 amino acids. Looked up from germline, CDR1 is LNHDA and CDR2 is SQIVND (reference sequence). The CDR3 sequence: CASSIIGGSGNQPQHF. CDR3 DNA: TGTGCCAGTAGTATAATAGGGGGAAGTGGCAATCAGCCCCAGCATTTT.

J is TRBJ1-5 and V is TRBV6-2 or TRBV6-3; the D is unclear. The CDR3 runs 14 residues. Germline CDR1 reads MNHEY; CDR2 reads SVGEGT. V lost 2 bases, J lost 0 bases, and 5 bases lay in between. The CDR3 reads CASSYGLSNQPQHF. CDR3 in DNA: TGTGCCAGCAGTTACGGGCTTAGCAATCAGCCCCAGCATTTT.

This chain connects TRBV10-2 to TRBJ1-2; D not resolved. The length of the CDR3 is 12 residues. Trimming pared 10 bases from V and 4 bases from J, leaving 13 bases between. Germline V lookup: CDR1 WSHSY, CDR2 SAAADI. The CDR3 reads CATSREFYGYTF. CDR3 sequence (DNA): TGCGCCACCTCGAGGGAATTCTATGGCTACACCTTC.

V gene TRBV12-3 or TRBV12-4 combines with J gene TRBJ1-2; D unresolved. This CDR3 spans 13 amino acids. Trimming removed 2 bases at V and 7 bases at J, with 11 bases between. Here the CDR3 DNA reads TGTGCCAGCAGTTTATCGGGGTTCGGTGGCTACACCTTC. Protein sequence: CASSLSGFGGYTF.

This clone was seen a few times. The CDR3 nucleotides are TGCGCCAGCAGTGATTACCAAAACTCCTACGAGCAGTACTTC. This translates into CASSDYQNSYEQYF. The rearrangement uses TRBV10-1 and TRBJ2-7, with D uncertain. CDR1 WNHNN and CDR2 SYGVQD come from the germline V gene (reference sequence). With 3 bases removed from V and 0 bases from J, the gap between germline ends came to 9 bases. The CDR3 length is 14 residues.

This rearrangement joins TRBV29-1 to TRBJ1-3; D unclear. The germline gives CDR1 SQVTM, CDR2 ANQGSEA. This CDR3 spans 14 amino acids. V gave up 4 bases and J gave up 0 bases, with 10 bases separating them. Here the CDR3 reads CSVVQASSGNTIYF. In DNA form, the CDR3 reads TGCAGCGTTGTTCAGGCAAGCTCTGGAAACACCATATATTTT.

This clone was seen a single time. This chain connects TRBV4-3 to TRBJ1-2; 7 positions agree with TRBD1. V gave up 3 bases and J gave up 8 bases; unmatched junction bases: 12. The germline CDR1 and CDR2 sequences are LGHNA and YSLEER. This CDR3 has 15 amino acids. The CDR3 here is CASSQSITGVRGYTF. CDR3 DNA sequence: TGCGCCAGCAGCCAGAGCATTACAGGGGTCAGGGGCTACACCTTC.

The V gene is TRBV2, the J gene TRBJ1-2, with 7 bases aligning to TRBD1. Unmatched junction bases numbered 11, after V lost 6 bases and J lost 4 bases. This CDR3 has 15 amino acids. Per germline, CDR1 SNHLY and CDR2 FYNNEI. The CDR3 DNA reads as TGTGCCAGCAGGCTATATACAGGGGCGGCCTATGGCTACACCTTC. Protein sequence: CASRLYTGAAYGYTF.

This sequence joins TRBV19 and TRBJ1-1; 10 bases fit TRBD1. The CDR3 length is 17 residues. Germline values: CDR1 LNHDA, CDR2 SQIVND (reference sequence). Trimming took 6 bases from V and 0 from J; bases not matched to a gene: 10. CDR3 region: CASSLGTGAVVNTEAFF. CDR3 coding DNA: TGTGCCAGTAGCCTTGGGACAGGGGCCGTCGTGAACACTGAAGCTTTCTTT.

The chain carries TRBV29-1 and TRBJ2-7, with 10 positions matching TRBD2. The CDR3 is 15 amino acids. Germline V CDR1 and CDR2: SQVTM, ANQGSEA. V gave up 3 bases and J gave up 6 bases; unmatched junction bases: 11. CDR3 DNA sequence: TGCAGCGTTGATGCTAGCGGGGGAGCGATGGGCGAGCAGTACTTC. Protein: CSVDASGGAMGEQYF.

The CDR3 protein is CASSYSRVSNQPQHF. CDR3 nucleotide sequence: TGTGCCAGCAGTTACTCTAGGGTCAGCAATCAGCCCCAGCATTTT. The V gene is TRBV6-2 or TRBV6-3, the J gene TRBJ1-5; D gene unclear. The CDR3 consists of 15 residues. CDR1 and CDR2 (germline): MNHEY, SVGEGT. Trimming shortened V by 0 bases and J by 1 base, and 7 bases separated the two germline ends.

This chain uses TRBV12-3 or TRBV12-4 with TRBJ1-6; D is unclear. V was cut by 6 bases and J by 13 bases, with 13 bases left in between. The CDR3 is made up of 12 amino acids. The CDR3 bases are TGTGCCAGCAGCCACCCTTCTCAGCCCCTCCACTTT. Amino acids: CASSHPSQPLHF.

The chain recombines TRBV7-2 with TRBJ1-1, with 7 bases matching TRBD1. Trimming took 1 base from V and 3 from J; bases not matched to a gene: 2. Germline values: CDR1 SGHTA, CDR2 FQGNSA. The CDR3 sequence is 14 residues long. The CDR3 here is CASSLGQGYTEAFF. The CDR3 DNA reads TGTGCCAGCAGCTTAGGACAGGGCTACACTGAAGCTTTCTTT. Drawing the rest from reference TRBV7-2 and TRBJ1-1, the complete variable domain is GAGVSQSPSNKVTEKGKDVELRCDPISGHTALYWYRQSLGQGLEFLIYFQGNSAPDKSGLPSDRFSAERTGGSVSTLTIQRTQQEDSAVYLCASSLGQGYTEAFFGQGTRLTVV.

The gene calls are TRBV2 and TRBJ1-5, with 7 positions matching TRBD1. The V gene's germline CDR1 is SNHLY and CDR2 FYNNEI. V lost 9 bases to trimming and J lost 3 bases; unmatched junction nucleotides: 11. CDR3 length: 15 residues. CDR3 loop: CASNRGEGSNQPQHF. CDR3 sequence (DNA): TGTGCCAGTAACAGGGGAGAGGGATCCAATCAGCCCCAGCATTTT.

This chain connects TRBV30 to TRBJ1-6; TRBD1 matches 7 bases. V gave up 3 bases and J gave up 6 bases; unmatched junction bases: 5. This CDR3 region has 14 residues. CDR1 GTSNPN and CDR2 SVGIG come from the germline V gene (reference sequence). The CDR3 reads CAWSFAGGNSPLHF. The DNA for the CDR3 is TGTGCCTGGAGCTTTGCAGGGGGTAATTCACCCCTCCACTTT.